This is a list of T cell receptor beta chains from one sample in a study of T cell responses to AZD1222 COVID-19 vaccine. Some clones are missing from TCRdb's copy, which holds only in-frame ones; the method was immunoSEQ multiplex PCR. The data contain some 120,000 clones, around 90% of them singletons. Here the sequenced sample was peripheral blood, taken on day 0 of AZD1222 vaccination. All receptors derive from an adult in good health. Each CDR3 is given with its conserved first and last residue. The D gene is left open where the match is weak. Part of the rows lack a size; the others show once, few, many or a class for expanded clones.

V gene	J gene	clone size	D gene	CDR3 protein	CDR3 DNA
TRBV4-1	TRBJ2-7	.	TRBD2	CASSYPGTSVLHEQYF	TGCGCCAGCAGCTACCCCGGGACTAGCGTATTGCACGAGCAGTACTTC
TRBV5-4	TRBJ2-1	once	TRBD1	CASRHPGTDPYNEQFF	TGTGCCAGCAGACACCCCGGGACAGACCCCTACAATGAGCAGTTCTTC
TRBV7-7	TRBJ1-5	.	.	CASRPNPGLSKQPQHF	TGTGCCAGCAGGCCTAACCCGGGACTTTCAAAGCAGCCCCAGCATTTT
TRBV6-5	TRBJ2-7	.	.	CASSRSGEQYF	TGTGCCAGCAGCCGCTCGGGAGAGCAGTACTTC
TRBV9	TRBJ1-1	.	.	CASSVAGSTEAFF	TGTGCCAGCAGCGTAGCAGGGTCCACTGAAGCTTTCTTT
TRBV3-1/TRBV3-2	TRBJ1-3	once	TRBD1	CASSQAGTGYSGNTIYF	TGTGCCAGCAGCCAAGCCGGGACAGGGTACTCTGGAAACACCATATATTTT
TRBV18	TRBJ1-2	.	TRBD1	CASSLGTGSDYGYTF	TGTGCCAGCTCCCTTGGGACAGGGAGTGACTATGGCTACACCTTC
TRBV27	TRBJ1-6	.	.	CASSLGGLGGSPLHF	TGTGCCAGCAGTTTAGGAGGTTTAGGGGGGTCACCCCTCCACTTT
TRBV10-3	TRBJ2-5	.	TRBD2	CAISVAGGPEETQYF	TGTGCCATCAGTGTCGCGGGGGGCCCGGAAGAGACCCAGTACTTC
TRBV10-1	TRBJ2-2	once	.	CASSESRYTGELFF	TGCGCCAGCAGTGAGTCTCGGTACACCGGGGAGCTGTTTTTT
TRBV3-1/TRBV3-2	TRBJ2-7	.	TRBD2	CASSPGQAGWGEQYF	TGTGCCAGCAGCCCGGGGCAAGCGGGGTGGGGCGAGCAGTACTTC
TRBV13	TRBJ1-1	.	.	CASSLNLNTEAFF	TGTGCCAGCAGCTTAAATTTGAACACTGAAGCTTTCTTT
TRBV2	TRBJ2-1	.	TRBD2	CASSEERGAPNEQFF	TGTGCCAGCAGTGAAGAGCGGGGGGCGCCCAATGAGCAGTTCTTC
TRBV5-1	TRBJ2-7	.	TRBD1	CASSLTPGQGSDEQYF	TGCGCCAGCAGCCTTACCCCGGGACAGGGTTCTGATGAGCAGTACTTC